This T cell receptor beta chain was documented in a study of memory CD4+ T cells and cytomegalovirus serostatus. Study results and limitations: 67 of 164 known CMV-associated TCRbeta sequences appeared in CD4+ memory. Suggested: most of the CMV-linked TCR signature lies in CD4+ memory cells. Median bootstrapped AUC for CMV status was around 0.96 originally, around 0.91 US-trained.

The repertoire was sequenced with immunoSEQ multiplex PCR; TCRdb's copy has only in-frame clones and lacks some. The table shows about 56,000 clones, with around 79% occurring only once. This CDR3 is built from 15 residues. V lost 2 bases and J lost 6; bases outside the gene matches: 5. Germline V gene sequence: CDR1 SGHAT, CDR2 FQNNGV. This clone showed up just once. The antigen is undetermined. The sort gate was single viable CD3+CD4+CD8-CD45RO+ cells for memory CD4+ T cells. CMV serostatus came from serum IgG against pp150, pp28, p38, p52. V is TRBV11-2 and J is TRBJ2-2; 8 bases fit TRBD2. The receptor comes from an adult in good health and CMV-seropositive. Material for sequencing was memory CD4+ T cells from blood. Here the CDR3 DNA reads TGTGCCAGCAGCTTATCGGGACTAGTCGCCGGGGAGCTGTTTTTT. As protein: CASSLSGLVAGELFF.